One and the same sample provided the 17 T cell receptor beta chains below, sequenced in a study of monozygotic twins with inflammatory bowel disease. One entry per CDR3 protein, without DNA, is what TCRdb gives after re-calling the 5' RACE reads. The sample includes 150,000 or so distinct CDR3 sequences. Source material: blood. The receptor set was obtained from a human donor with ulcerative colitis or Crohn's disease, or a healthy co-twin of an affected twin (not recorded which).

The J gene is TRBJ1-1, the V gene TRBV28; TCRdb gives TRBD1 as the D gene, but with no DNA this cannot be confirmed. Germline V gene sequence: CDR1 MDHEN, CDR2 SYDVKM. The CDR3 runs 13 residues. CDR3 loop: CASSFGYTRAAFF.

The J gene is TRBJ1-6, the V gene TRBV20-1; the D call of TRBD1 rests on TCRdb alone, since no DNA is present to check it. The V gene's germline CDR1 is DFQATT and CDR2 SNEGSKA (reference sequence). The CDR3 contains 15 residues. CDR3: CSARTGGRYNSPLHF.

V and J are TRBV20-1 and TRBJ2-2. There are 14 residues in the CDR3. Germline lookup yields CDR1 DFQATT and CDR2 SNEGSKA (reference sequence). The chain's CDR3 is CSASFGANTGELFF.

This rearrangement joins TRBV7-9 to TRBJ2-5. The germline CDR1 and CDR2 sequences are SEHNR and FQNEAQ (reference sequence). This CDR3 spans 13 amino acids. The CDR3 sequence is CASSSGMRETQYF.

This chain uses TRBV5-6 with TRBJ2-1; TCRdb gives TRBD1 as the D gene, but with no DNA this cannot be confirmed. This CDR3 is 15 amino acids long. Germline V lookup: CDR1 SGHDT, CDR2 YYEEEE. This CDR3 is CASSPGVISYNEQFF.

The chain links TRBV24-1 to TRBJ2-6. There are 16 residues in the CDR3. Germline-derived CDR1 and CDR2 are KGHDR and SFDVKD. The CDR3 is CATSDPTRLGTNVLTF.

The J gene is TRBJ1-3, the V gene TRBV6-1. The CDR3 length is 17 residues. Per germline, CDR1 MNHNS and CDR2 SASEGT. The CDR3 protein is CASRIPGRPLSGNTIYF.

The chain has TRBV15 and TRBJ2-5. This CDR3 is 13 amino acids long. The germline gives CDR1 LNHNV, CDR2 YYDKDF (reference sequence). The CDR3 loop is CATSREYQETQYF.

The chain uses TRBV9 and TRBJ1-6. CDR1 and CDR2 from the germline V gene are SGDLS and YYNGEE. There are 13 residues in the CDR3. The CDR3 loop reads CASSVEANSPLHF.

J is TRBJ2-1 and V is TRBV2; lacking DNA, the TRBD1 call made by TCRdb goes unchecked. The CDR3 sequence is 14 residues long. Per germline, CDR1 SNHLY and CDR2 FYNNEI. This CDR3 reads CASTDRGEADEQFF.

The chain is built from TRBV7-3 and TRBJ2-1. CDR3 size: 13 residues. CDR1 SGHTA and CDR2 FQGTGA come from the germline V gene. The CDR3 loop reads CASSQSTYNEQFF.

This CDR3 reads CASSSWTVRANVLTF. The chain joins TRBV12-3 or TRBV12-4 to TRBJ2-6; TCRdb designates TRBD1, a call that cannot be tested without DNA. The CDR3 spans 15 residues.

The genes are TRBV12-3 or TRBV12-4 and TRBJ1-1; TCRdb's D call of TRBD1 is untestable without DNA. The length of the CDR3 is 14 residues. This CDR3 reads CASSAGTPNTEAFF.

This chain uses TRBV20-1 with TRBJ2-1; TCRdb's D call of TRBD2 is untestable without DNA. Germline CDR1 and CDR2: DFQATT and SNEGSKA (reference sequence). This CDR3 spans 14 amino acids. The CDR3 protein is CSATGLATYNEQFF.

This chain uses TRBV14 with TRBJ1-2; TCRdb gives TRBD1 as the D gene, but with no DNA this cannot be confirmed. Germline CDR1 SGHDN, CDR2 FVKESK. This CDR3 has 14 residues. CDR3 sequence reads: CASSRGQERYGYTF.

J is TRBJ2-7 and V is TRBV5-4. CDR3 length: 15 amino acids. Germline V gene sequence: CDR1 SGHNT, CDR2 YYREEE (reference sequence). CDR3 region: CASSWGQLGSYEQYF.

The chain is built from TRBV5-4 and TRBJ2-7; the TCRdb D gene call, TRBD1, has no DNA to confirm it. The CDR3 is 13 residues long. Germline values: CDR1 SGHNT, CDR2 YYREEE (reference sequence). The CDR3 here is CASSPGQSYEQYF.